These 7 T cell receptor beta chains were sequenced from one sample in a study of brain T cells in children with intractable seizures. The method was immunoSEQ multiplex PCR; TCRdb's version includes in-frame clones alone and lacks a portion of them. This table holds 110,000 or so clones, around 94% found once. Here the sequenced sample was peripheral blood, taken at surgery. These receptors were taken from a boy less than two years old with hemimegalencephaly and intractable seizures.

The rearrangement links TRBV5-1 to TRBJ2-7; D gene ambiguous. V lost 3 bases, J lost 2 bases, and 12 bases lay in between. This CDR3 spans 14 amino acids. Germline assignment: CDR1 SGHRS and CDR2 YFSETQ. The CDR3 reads CASSSGVGTYEQYF. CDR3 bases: TGCGCCAGCAGCTCAGGAGTAGGGACCTACGAGCAGTACTTC.

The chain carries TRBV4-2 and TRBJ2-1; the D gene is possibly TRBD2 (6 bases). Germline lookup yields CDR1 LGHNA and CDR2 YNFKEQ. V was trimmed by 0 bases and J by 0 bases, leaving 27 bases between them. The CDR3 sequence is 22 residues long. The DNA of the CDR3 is TGTGCCAGCAGCCAAGATATGGTGAAGGGACTGGAACTTATGGGCTCCTACAATGAGCAGTTCTTC. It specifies CASSQDMVKGLELMGSYNEQFF.

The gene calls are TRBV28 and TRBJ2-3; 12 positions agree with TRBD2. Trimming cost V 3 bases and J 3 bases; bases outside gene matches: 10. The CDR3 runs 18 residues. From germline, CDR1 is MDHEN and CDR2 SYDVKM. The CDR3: CASSFSGLAGQDTDTQYF. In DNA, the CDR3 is TGTGCCAGCAGTTTTAGCGGACTAGCGGGGCAAGATACAGATACGCAGTATTTT.

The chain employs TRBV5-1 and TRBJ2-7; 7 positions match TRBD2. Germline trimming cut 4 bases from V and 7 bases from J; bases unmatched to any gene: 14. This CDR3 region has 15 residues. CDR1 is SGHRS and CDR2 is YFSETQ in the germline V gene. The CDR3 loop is CASSQTGTTVGEQYF. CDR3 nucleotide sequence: TGCGCCAGCAGCCAGACCGGGACTACAGTGGGGGAGCAGTACTTC.

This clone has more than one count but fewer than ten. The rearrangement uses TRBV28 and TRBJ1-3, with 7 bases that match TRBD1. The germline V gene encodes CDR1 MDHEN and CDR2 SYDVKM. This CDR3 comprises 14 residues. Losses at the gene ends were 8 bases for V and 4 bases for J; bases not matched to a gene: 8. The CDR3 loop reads CASGDTGVGNTIYF. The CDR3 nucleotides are TGTGCCAGCGGGGACACAGGGGTCGGAAACACCATATATTTT.

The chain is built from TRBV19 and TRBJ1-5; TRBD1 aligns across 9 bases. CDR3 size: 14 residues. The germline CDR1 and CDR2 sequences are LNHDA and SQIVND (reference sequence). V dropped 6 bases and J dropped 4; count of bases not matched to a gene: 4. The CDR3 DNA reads TGTGCCAGTAGCGAGGGACAGGGTAATCAGCCCCAGCATTTT. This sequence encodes CASSEGQGNQPQHF.

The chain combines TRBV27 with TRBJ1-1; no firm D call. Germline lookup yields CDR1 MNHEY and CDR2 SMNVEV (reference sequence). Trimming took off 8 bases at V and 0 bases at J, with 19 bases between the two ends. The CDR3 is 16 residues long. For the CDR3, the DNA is TGTGCCAGCCAATCCGGGGTTAGGGCCTTGAACACTGAAGCTTTCTTT. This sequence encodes CASQSGVRALNTEAFF.